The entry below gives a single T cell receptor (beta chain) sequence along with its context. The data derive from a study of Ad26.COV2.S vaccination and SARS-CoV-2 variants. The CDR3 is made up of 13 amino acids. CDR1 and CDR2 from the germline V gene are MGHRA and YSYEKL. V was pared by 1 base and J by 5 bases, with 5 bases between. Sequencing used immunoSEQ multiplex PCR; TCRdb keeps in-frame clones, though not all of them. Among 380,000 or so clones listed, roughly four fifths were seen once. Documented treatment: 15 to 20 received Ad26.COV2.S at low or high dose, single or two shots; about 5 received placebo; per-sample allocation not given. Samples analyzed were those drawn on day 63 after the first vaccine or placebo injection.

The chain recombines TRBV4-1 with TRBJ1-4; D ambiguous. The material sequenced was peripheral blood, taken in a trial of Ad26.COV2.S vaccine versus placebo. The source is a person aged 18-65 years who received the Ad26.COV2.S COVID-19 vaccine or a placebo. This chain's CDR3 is CASSQGRNEKLFF. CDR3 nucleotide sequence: TGCGCCAGCAGCCAAGGAAGGAATGAAAAACTGTTTTTT.